This is a list of T cell receptor beta chains from one sample in a study of high-grade serous ovarian cancer treatment subgroups. Clones were sequenced by immunoSEQ multiplex PCR, and TCRdb holds only the in-frame ones, with some missing. The repertoire includes 6,500 to 8,000 clones, 75% to 80% of them detected once, and approximately 4.8% sits in the top ten. Specimen: tumor tissue. Receptor source: a human donor with high-grade serous ovarian cancer. Both conserved end residues are part of each CDR3. The D gene is left open where the match is weak. Not all rows give a size; the values are once, few, many and, for expanded clones, a class.

size: -; D: -; V: TRBV4-3; J: TRBJ2-7; CDR3: CASSQVRGNYEQYF; DNA: TGCGCCAGCAGCCAAGTTCGCGGGAACTACGAGCAGTACTTC
size: -; D: -; V: TRBV9; J: TRBJ2-1; CDR3: CASSVAGISYNEQFF; DNA: TGTGCCAGCAGCGTAGCGGGGATTTCCTACAATGAGCAGTTCTTC
size: -; D: -; V: TRBV21-1; J: TRBJ2-7; CDR3: CASPGFQGHEQYF; DNA: TGTGCCAGCCCAGGTTTTCAGGGCCACGAGCAGTACTTC
size: few; D: TRBD1; V: TRBV2; J: TRBJ1-1; CDR3: CASSATGVDDTEAFF; DNA: TGTGCCAGCAGCGCGACAGGGGTTGATGACACTGAAGCTTTCTTT
size: -; D: -; V: TRBV4-1; J: TRBJ1-2; CDR3: CASSQDPGINGYTF; DNA: TGCGCCAGCAGCCAAGATCCTGGTATAAATGGCTACACCTTC
size: -; D: -; V: TRBV9; J: TRBJ1-1; CDR3: CASSATANTEAFF; DNA: TGTGCCAGCAGCGCGACAGCCAACACTGAAGCTTTCTTT
size: few; D: -; V: TRBV27; J: TRBJ1-2; CDR3: CASSPLTGYYGYTF; DNA: TGTGCCAGCAGTCCTCTTACAGGGTACTATGGCTACACCTTC
size: -; D: TRBD1; V: TRBV5-6; J: TRBJ1-1; CDR3: CASSPAGGFWNTEAFF; DNA: TGTGCCAGCAGCCCTGCAGGGGGATTTTGGAACACTGAAGCTTTCTTT
size: -; D: -; V: TRBV7-2; J: TRBJ1-2; CDR3: CASSASLIPYGYTF; DNA: TGTGCCAGCAGCGCCTCACTAATTCCCTATGGCTACACCTTC
size: -; D: -; V: TRBV15; J: TRBJ1-2; CDR3: CATSREGGDYGYTF; DNA: TGTGCCACCAGCAGAGAAGGGGGGGACTATGGCTACACCTTC
size: -; D: -; V: TRBV10-1; J: TRBJ2-7; CDR3: CASGGLWAYEQYF; DNA: TGCGCCAGCGGCGGGCTCTGGGCCTACGAGCAGTACTTC
size: -; D: -; V: TRBV4-1; J: TRBJ1-1; CDR3: CASSPSVTTLMNTEAFF; DNA: TGCGCCAGCAGCCCTAGTGTCACCACCTTAATGAACACTGAAGCTTTCTTT
size: few; D: -; V: TRBV16; J: TRBJ1-1; CDR3: CASSKGQQNTEAFF; DNA: TGTGCCAGCAGCAAAGGACAGCAAAACACTGAAGCTTTCTTT
size: -; D: TRBD1; V: TRBV4-3; J: TRBJ1-2; CDR3: CASSQDSTGTGYGYTF; DNA: TGCGCCAGCAGCCAAGATAGTACAGGGACAGGATATGGCTACACCTTC
size: -; D: TRBD2; V: TRBV10-2; J: TRBJ2-7; CDR3: CASSEREEGSYEQYF; DNA: TGCGCCAGCAGTGAGCGGGAGGAAGGCTCCTACGAGCAGTACTTC
size: -; D: -; V: TRBV19; J: TRBJ2-1; CDR3: CASSMNLAEQFF; DNA: TGTGCCAGTAGTATGAATCTAGCGGAGCAGTTCTTC
size: -; D: -; V: TRBV5-1; J: TRBJ2-5; CDR3: CASSLLRIQETQYF; DNA: TGCGCCAGCAGCTTGTTAAGGATTCAAGAGACCCAGTACTTC
size: -; D: -; V: TRBV7-6; J: TRBJ2-1; CDR3: CASARERGFDEQFF; DNA: TGTGCCAGCGCCCGGGAGAGGGGGTTCGATGAGCAGTTCTTC
size: -; D: -; V: TRBV2; J: TRBJ1-2; CDR3: CASSETYNYGYTF; DNA: TGTGCCAGCAGTGAAACCTATAACTATGGCTACACCTTC
size: -; D: TRBD2; V: TRBV10-3; J: TRBJ2-3; CDR3: CAISESGGGTTDTQYF; DNA: TGTGCCATCAGTGAGTCGGGCGGGGGGACCACAGATACGCAGTATTTT
size: -; D: -; V: TRBV27; J: TRBJ1-1; CDR3: CASSSRDSTEAFF; DNA: TGTGCCAGCAGTAGCAGGGATTCCACTGAAGCTTTCTTT
size: -; D: TRBD1; V: TRBV7-2; J: TRBJ1-5; CDR3: CASSGQGVQPQHF; DNA: TGTGCCAGCAGCGGACAGGGGGTGCAGCCCCAGCATTTT
size: -; D: -; V: TRBV11-1; J: TRBJ2-7; CDR3: CASSLEAFSYEQYF; DNA: TGTGCCAGCAGCTTAGAGGCATTCTCCTACGAGCAGTACTTC
size: -; D: -; V: TRBV7-8; J: TRBJ2-1; CDR3: CASSVAGYNEQFF; DNA: TGTGCCAGCAGCGTCGCGGGTTACAATGAGCAGTTCTTC
size: -; D: -; V: TRBV30; J: TRBJ1-1; CDR3: CAWKVGQNTEAFF; DNA: TGTGCCTGGAAGGTCGGGCAGAACACTGAAGCTTTCTTT
size: once; D: -; V: TRBV12-5; J: TRBJ1-2; CDR3: CASGSAGISTDYGYTF; DNA: TGTGCTAGTGGAAGCGCCGGGATATCCACCGACTATGGCTACACCTTC
size: -; D: TRBD1; V: TRBV4-3; J: TRBJ2-7; CDR3: CASSHDNRDSSYEQYF; DNA: TGCGCCAGCAGCCATGATAACCGGGACAGTTCCTACGAGCAGTACTTC
size: -; D: TRBD1; V: TRBV4-3; J: TRBJ2-7; CDR3: CASSPLEGTDEQYF; DNA: TGCGCCAGCAGCCCCTTAGAGGGGACAGATGAGCAGTACTTC
size: -; D: -; V: TRBV5-5; J: TRBJ1-5; CDR3: CASSLRDGNQPQHF; DNA: TGTGCCAGCAGCCTACGGGACGGAAATCAGCCCCAGCATTTT
size: -; D: -; V: TRBV5-4; J: TRBJ2-1; CDR3: CASSLVAANNEQFF; DNA: TGTGCCAGCAGCTTGGTGGCCGCCAACAATGAGCAGTTCTTC
size: once; D: -; V: TRBV29-1; J: TRBJ1-2; CDR3: CSVDAGLGLNYGYTF; DNA: TGCAGCGTTGATGCGGGGCTGGGACTTAACTATGGCTACACCTTC
size: large; D: -; V: TRBV21-1; J: TRBJ2-2; CDR3: CASSKGQSNTGELFF; DNA: TGTGCCAGCAGCAAAGGACAGTCGAACACCGGGGAGCTGTTTTTT
size: -; D: TRBD1; V: TRBV9; J: TRBJ2-5; CDR3: CASSGGQGAGETQYF; DNA: TGTGCCAGCAGCGGAGGACAGGGGGCGGGGGAGACCCAGTACTTC
size: -; D: -; V: TRBV6-6; J: TRBJ2-5; CDR3: CASSPRGGTQYF; DNA: TGTGCCAGCAGCCCAAGGGGGGGAACGCAGTACTTC
size: -; D: -; V: TRBV6-6; J: TRBJ2-7; CDR3: CASSPRGGTQYF; DNA: TGTGCCAGCAGCCCAAGGGGGGGAACGCAGTACTTC
size: -; D: -; V: TRBV4-1; J: TRBJ1-5; CDR3: CASSQESVGNQPQHF; DNA: TGCGCCAGCAGCCAAGAGTCTGTGGGGAATCAGCCCCAGCATTTT
size: -; D: -; V: TRBV30; J: TRBJ1-4; CDR3: CAWSGGLFEKLFF; DNA: TGTGCCTGGTCCGGTGGGCTCTTTGAAAAACTGTTTTTT
size: -; D: -; V: TRBV7-3; J: TRBJ1-1; CDR3: CASSRRANTEAFF; DNA: TGTGCCAGCAGCAGACGGGCGAACACTGAAGCTTTCTTT
size: -; D: TRBD1; V: TRBV11-3; J: TRBJ1-2; CDR3: CASIKIDRGRGYGYTF; DNA: TGTGCCAGCATCAAAATAGATAGGGGGCGGGGCTATGGCTACACCTTC
size: -; D: TRBD1; V: TRBV5-1; J: TRBJ2-7; CDR3: CASSQDRGAGEQYF; DNA: TGCGCCAGCAGCCAGGACAGGGGGGCTGGCGAGCAGTACTTC
size: -; D: TRBD1; V: TRBV5-6; J: TRBJ2-5; CDR3: CASSLGGGQGYQQETQYF; DNA: TGTGCCAGCAGCCTAGGTGGTGGACAGGGGTACCAGCAAGAGACCCAGTACTTC
size: -; D: TRBD1; V: TRBV4-3; J: TRBJ1-2; CDR3: CASSQTRRTGGIYGYTF; DNA: TGCGCCAGCAGCCAAACTCGAAGGACAGGTGGTATCTATGGCTACACCTTC
size: -; D: -; V: TRBV29-1; J: TRBJ1-2; CDR3: CSVEIGVQNYGYTF; DNA: TGCAGCGTTGAGATCGGGGTTCAAAACTATGGCTACACCTTC
size: -; D: -; V: TRBV15; J: TRBJ2-5; CDR3: CATSRVHSQKETQYF; DNA: TGTGCCACCAGCAGAGTGCACAGCCAGAAAGAGACCCAGTACTTC
size: -; D: -; V: TRBV2; J: TRBJ2-2; CDR3: CATRLGLGELFF; DNA: TGTGCCACCCGACTGGGGCTGGGGGAGCTGTTTTTT
size: once; D: TRBD1; V: TRBV27; J: TRBJ2-1; CDR3: CASSPSGQGSNEQFF; DNA: TGTGCCAGCAGTCCATCGGGACAGGGGAGCAATGAGCAGTTCTTC
size: once; D: -; V: TRBV5-1; J: TRBJ1-3; CDR3: CASSSQGSSGNTIYF; DNA: TGCGCCAGCAGCTCCCAGGGTTCCTCTGGAAACACCATATATTTT
size: -; D: -; V: TRBV7-8; J: TRBJ1-1; CDR3: CASSSQVNTEAFF; DNA: TGTGCCAGCAGCTCTCAGGTGAACACTGAAGCTTTCTTT
size: -; D: TRBD1; V: TRBV9; J: TRBJ1-6; CDR3: CASSVEPDRVNSPLHF; DNA: TGTGCCAGCAGCGTAGAACCAGACAGGGTGAATTCACCCCTCCACTTT
size: -; D: TRBD1; V: TRBV11-2; J: TRBJ1-4; CDR3: CASNKDRGGEKLFF; DNA: TGTGCCAGCAACAAAGACAGGGGAGGCGAAAAACTGTTTTTT
size: -; D: TRBD1; V: TRBV11-2; J: TRBJ2-7; CDR3: CASSLATGVIGEQYF; DNA: TGTGCCAGCAGCTTAGCGACAGGGGTTATAGGCGAGCAGTACTTC
size: -; D: TRBD1; V: TRBV9; J: TRBJ1-3; CDR3: CASSQGADSSGNTIYF; DNA: TGTGCCAGCAGCCAGGGGGCGGATAGCTCTGGAAACACCATATATTTT
size: -; D: -; V: TRBV19; J: TRBJ2-1; CDR3: CASSLAGLGGRTHEQFF; DNA: TGTGCCAGTAGTTTGGCAGGGCTTGGCGGGCGAACCCATGAGCAGTTCTTC
size: -; D: TRBD2; V: TRBV11-1; J: TRBJ2-3; CDR3: CASSPGLSTDTQYF; DNA: TGTGCCAGCAGCCCGGGACTAAGCACAGATACGCAGTATTTT
size: few; D: -; V: TRBV7-9; J: TRBJ2-2; CDR3: CASSFNVGPTGELFF; DNA: TGTGCCAGCAGCTTTAACGTGGGCCCAACCGGGGAGCTGTTTTTT
size: -; D: TRBD1; V: TRBV6-5; J: TRBJ2-7; CDR3: CASSGDRYEQYF; DNA: TGTGCCAGCAGCGGGGACAGGTACGAGCAGTACTTC
size: -; D: -; V: TRBV20-1; J: TRBJ1-2; CDR3: CSASGYGYTF; DNA: TGCAGTGCTTCAGGGTATGGCTACACCTTC
size: -; D: TRBD1; V: TRBV2; J: TRBJ2-7; CDR3: CASSVTGAGEQYF; DNA: TGTGCCAGCAGTGTGACAGGGGCAGGCGAGCAGTACTTC
size: few; D: TRBD2; V: TRBV4-3; J: TRBJ2-1; CDR3: CASSQDLGGNNEQFF; DNA: TGCGCCAGCAGCCAAGATTTGGGAGGGAACAATGAGCAGTTCTTC
size: few; D: -; V: TRBV5-1; J: TRBJ2-6; CDR3: CASSKEAGANVLTF; DNA: TGCGCCAGCAGCAAGGAGGCTGGGGCCAACGTCCTGACTTTC